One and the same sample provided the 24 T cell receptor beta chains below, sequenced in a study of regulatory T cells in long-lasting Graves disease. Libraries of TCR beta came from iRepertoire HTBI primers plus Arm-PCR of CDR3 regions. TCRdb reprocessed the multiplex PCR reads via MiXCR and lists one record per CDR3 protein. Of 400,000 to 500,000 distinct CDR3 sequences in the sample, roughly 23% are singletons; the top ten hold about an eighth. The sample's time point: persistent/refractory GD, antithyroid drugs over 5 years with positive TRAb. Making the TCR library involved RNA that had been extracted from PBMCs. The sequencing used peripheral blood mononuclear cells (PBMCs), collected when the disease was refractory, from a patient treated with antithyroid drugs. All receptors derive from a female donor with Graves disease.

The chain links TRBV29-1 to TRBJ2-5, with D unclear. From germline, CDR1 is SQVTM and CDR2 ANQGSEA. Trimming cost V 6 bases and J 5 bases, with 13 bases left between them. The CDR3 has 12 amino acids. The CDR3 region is CSVGQARETQYF. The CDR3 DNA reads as TGCAGCGTCGGGCAGGCCCGGGAGACCCAGTACTTC.

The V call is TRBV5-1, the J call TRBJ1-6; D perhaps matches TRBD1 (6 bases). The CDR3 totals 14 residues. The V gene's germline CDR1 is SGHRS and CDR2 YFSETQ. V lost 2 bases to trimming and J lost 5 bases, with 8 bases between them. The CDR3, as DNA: TGCGCCAGCAGCTTAGGACAGAATAATTCACCCCTCCACTTT. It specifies CASSLGQNNSPLHF. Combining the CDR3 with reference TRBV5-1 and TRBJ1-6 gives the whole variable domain KAGVTQTPRYLIKTRGQQVTLSCSPISGHRSVSWYQQTPGQGLQFLFEYFSETQRNKGNFPGRFSGRQFSNSRSEMNVSTLELGDSALYLCASSLGQNNSPLHFGNGTRLTVT.

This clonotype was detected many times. The chain's CDR3 is CASGQSVLGTQYF. The CDR3 nucleotides read TGTGCCAGCGGCCAATCGGTCTTGGGGACCCAGTACTTC. This chain links TRBV7-6 with TRBJ2-5; D is undetermined. The germline V gene encodes CDR1 SGHVS and CDR2 FNYEAQ. The V end lost 8 bases, the J end lost 7 bases, and 17 bases lay between the germline ends. The length of the CDR3 is 13 residues.

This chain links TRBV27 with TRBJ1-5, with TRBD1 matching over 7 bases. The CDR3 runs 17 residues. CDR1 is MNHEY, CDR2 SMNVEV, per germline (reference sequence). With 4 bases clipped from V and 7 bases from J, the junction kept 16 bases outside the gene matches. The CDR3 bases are TGTGCCAGCAGTTCGAGGGACAGCCGATTCAAAGAACAGCCCCAGCATTTT. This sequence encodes CASSSRDSRFKEQPQHF.

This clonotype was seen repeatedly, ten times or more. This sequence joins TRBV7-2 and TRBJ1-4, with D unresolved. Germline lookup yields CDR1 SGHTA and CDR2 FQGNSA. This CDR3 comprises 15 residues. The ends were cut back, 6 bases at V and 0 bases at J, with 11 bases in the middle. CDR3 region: CASRLVAATNEKLFF. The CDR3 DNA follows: TGTGCCAGCAGGCTAGTGGCTGCAACTAATGAAAAACTGTTTTTT. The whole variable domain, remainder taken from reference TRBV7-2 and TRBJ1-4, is GAGVSQSPSNKVTEKGKDVELRCDPISGHTALYWYRQSLGQGLEFLIYFQGNSAPDKSGLPSDRFSAERTGGSVSTLTIQRTQQEDSAVYLCASRLVAATNEKLFFGSGTQLSVL.

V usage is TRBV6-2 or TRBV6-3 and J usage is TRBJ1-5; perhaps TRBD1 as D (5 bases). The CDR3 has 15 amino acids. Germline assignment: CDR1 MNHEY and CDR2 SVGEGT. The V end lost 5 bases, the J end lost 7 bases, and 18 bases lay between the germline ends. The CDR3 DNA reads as TGTGCCAGCAGTCGTCCGGGGACCCCTGGGCAGCCCCAGCATTTT. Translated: CASSRPGTPGQPQHF.

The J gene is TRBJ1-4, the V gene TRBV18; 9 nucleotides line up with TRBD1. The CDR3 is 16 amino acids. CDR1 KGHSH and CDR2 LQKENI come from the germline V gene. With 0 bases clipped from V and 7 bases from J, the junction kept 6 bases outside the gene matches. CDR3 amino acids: CASSPPRQGGGEKLFF. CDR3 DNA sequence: TGTGCCAGCTCACCACCGAGACAGGGGGGAGGTGAAAAACTGTTTTTT.

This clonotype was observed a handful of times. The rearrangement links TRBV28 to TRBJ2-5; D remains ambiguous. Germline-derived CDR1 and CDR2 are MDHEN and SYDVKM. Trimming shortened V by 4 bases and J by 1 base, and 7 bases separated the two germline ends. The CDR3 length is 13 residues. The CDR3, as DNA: TGTGCCAGCAGTTGGATGCGCCAAGAGACCCAGTACTTC. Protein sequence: CASSWMRQETQYF.

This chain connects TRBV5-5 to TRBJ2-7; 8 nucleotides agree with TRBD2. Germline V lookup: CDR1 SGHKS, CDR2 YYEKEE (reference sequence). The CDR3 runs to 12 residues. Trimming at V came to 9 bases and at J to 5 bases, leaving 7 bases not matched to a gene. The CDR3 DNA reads TGTGCCACCTCGATCGGGAGGGACGAGCAGTACTTC. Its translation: CATSIGRDEQYF.

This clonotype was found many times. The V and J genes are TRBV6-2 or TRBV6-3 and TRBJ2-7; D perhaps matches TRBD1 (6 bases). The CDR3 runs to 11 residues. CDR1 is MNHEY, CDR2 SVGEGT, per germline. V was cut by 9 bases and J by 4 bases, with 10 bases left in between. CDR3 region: CASGQTYEQYF. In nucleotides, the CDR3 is TGTGCCAGTGGACAGACTTACGAGCAGTACTTC.

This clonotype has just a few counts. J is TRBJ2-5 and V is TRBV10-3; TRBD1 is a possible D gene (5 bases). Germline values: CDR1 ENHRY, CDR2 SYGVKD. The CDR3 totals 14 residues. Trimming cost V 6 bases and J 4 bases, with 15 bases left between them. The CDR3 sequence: CAISLLREGETQYF. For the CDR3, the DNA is TGTGCCATCAGCCTACTCAGGGAAGGAGAGACCCAGTACTTC.

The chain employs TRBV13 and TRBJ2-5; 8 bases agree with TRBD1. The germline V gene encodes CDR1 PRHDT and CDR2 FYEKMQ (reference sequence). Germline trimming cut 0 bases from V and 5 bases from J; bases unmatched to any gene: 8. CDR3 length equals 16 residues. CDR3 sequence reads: CASSLGLYGDRETQYF. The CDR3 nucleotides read TGTGCCAGCAGCTTAGGCCTTTACGGGGACAGGGAGACCCAGTACTTC.

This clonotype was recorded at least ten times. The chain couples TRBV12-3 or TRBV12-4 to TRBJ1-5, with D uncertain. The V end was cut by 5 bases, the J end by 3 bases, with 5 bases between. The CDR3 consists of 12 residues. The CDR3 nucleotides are TGTGCCAGCAGTACCGACAATCAGCCCCAGCATTTT. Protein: CASSTDNQPQHF.

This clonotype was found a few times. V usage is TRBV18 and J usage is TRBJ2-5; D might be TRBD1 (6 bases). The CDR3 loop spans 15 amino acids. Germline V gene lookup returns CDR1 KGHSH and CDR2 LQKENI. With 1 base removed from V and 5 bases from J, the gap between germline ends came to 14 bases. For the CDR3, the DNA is TGTGCCAGCTCACCACTAGGGAACAGGGAGGAGACCCAGTACTTC. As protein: CASSPLGNREETQYF.

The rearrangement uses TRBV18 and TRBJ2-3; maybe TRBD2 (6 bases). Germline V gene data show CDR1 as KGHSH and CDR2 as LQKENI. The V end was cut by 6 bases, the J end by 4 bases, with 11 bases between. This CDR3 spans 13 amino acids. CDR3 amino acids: CASSSDYSDTQYF. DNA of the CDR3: TGTGCCAGCTCGTCGGACTACTCAGATACGCAGTATTTT.

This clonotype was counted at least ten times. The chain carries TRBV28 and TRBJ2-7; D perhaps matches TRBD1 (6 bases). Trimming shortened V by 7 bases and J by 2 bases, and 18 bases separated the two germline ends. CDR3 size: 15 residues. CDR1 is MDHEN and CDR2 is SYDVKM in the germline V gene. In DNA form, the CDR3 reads TGTGCCAGCACCATTAGGGGACATCAGACCTACGAGCAGTACTTC. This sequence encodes CASTIRGHQTYEQYF.

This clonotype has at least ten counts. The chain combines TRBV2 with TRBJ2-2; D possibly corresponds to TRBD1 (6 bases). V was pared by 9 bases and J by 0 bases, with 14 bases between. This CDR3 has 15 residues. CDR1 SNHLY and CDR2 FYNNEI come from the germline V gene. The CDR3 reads CASSQGYANTGELFF. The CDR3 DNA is TGTGCCAGTTCTCAGGGGTACGCGAACACCGGGGAGCTGTTTTTT. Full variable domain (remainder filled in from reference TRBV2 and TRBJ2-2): EPEVTQTPSHQVTQMGQEVILRCVPISNHLYFYWYRQILGQKVEFLVSFYNNEISEKSEIFDDQFSVERPDGSNFTLKIRSTKLEDSAMYFCASSQGYANTGELFFGEGSRLTVL.

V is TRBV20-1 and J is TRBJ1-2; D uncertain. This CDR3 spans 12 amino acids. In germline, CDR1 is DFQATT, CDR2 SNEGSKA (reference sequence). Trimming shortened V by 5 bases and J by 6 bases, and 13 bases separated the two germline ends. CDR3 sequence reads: CSAPPGGHGYTF. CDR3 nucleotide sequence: TGCAGTGCTCCCCCCGGCGGGCATGGCTACACCTTC.

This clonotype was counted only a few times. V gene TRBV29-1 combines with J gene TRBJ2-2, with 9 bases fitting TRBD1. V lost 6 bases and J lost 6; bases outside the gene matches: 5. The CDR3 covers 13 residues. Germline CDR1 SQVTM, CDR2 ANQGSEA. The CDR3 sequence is CSVRTGDAGELFF. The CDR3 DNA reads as TGCAGCGTCCGGACAGGGGACGCCGGGGAGCTGTTTTTT.

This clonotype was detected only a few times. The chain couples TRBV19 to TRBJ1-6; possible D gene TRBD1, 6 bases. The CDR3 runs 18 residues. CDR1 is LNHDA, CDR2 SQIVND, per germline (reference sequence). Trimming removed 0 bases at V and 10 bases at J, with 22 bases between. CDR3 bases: TGTGCCAGTAGTATAGATCTGGGGCGGACAGCAAGACGATCACCCCTCCACTTT. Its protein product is CASSIDLGRTARRSPLHF. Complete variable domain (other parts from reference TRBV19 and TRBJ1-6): DGGITQSPKYLFRKEGQNVTLSCEQNLNHDAMYWYRQDPGQGLRLIYYSQIVNDFQKGDIAEGYSVSREKKESFPLTVTSAQKNPTAFYLCASSIDLGRTARRSPLHFGNGTRLTVT.

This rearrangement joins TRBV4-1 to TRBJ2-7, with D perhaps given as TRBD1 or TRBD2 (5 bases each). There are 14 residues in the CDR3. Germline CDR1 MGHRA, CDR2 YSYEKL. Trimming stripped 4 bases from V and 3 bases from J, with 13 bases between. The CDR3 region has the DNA TGCGCCAGCAGCCCCCGGGACCGCATCTACGAGCAGTACTTC. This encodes CASSPRDRIYEQYF.

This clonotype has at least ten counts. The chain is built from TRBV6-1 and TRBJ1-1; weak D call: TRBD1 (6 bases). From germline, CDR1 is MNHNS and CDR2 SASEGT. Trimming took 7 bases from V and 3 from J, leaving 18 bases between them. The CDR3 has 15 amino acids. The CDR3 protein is CASTKGGRIYTEAFF. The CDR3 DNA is TGTGCCAGCACCAAGGGGGGACGGATATACACTGAAGCTTTCTTT.

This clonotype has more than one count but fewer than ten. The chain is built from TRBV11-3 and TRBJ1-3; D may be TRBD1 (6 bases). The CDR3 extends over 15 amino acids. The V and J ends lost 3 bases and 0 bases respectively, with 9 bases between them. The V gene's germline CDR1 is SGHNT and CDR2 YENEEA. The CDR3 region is CASSLTGFSGNTIYF. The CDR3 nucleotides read TGTGCCAGCAGCTTGACAGGTTTCTCTGGAAACACCATATATTTT.

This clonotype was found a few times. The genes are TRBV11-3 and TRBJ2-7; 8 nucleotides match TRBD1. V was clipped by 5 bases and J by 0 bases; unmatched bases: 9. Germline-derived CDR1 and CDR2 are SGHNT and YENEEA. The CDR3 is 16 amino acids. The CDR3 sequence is CASSARQGLRSYEQYF. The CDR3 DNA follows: TGTGCCAGCAGCGCCCGACAGGGGCTCCGCTCCTACGAGCAGTACTTC.